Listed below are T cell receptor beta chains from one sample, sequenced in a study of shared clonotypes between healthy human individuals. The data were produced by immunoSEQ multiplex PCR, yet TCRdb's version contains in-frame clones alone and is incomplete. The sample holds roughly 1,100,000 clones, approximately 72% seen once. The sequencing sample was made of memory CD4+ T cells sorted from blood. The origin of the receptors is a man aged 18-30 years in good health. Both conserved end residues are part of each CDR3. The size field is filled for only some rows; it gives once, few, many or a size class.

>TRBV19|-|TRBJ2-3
CASDRGLAGGVRDTQYF
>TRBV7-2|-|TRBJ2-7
CASSLTAGVVYEQYF
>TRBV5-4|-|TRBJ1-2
CASTPGQGFINYGYTF
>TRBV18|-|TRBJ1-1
CASSRTGPEAFF
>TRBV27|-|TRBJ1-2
CASGTRDGVNYGYTF
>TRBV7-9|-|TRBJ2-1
CASSHGTAYHNEQFF
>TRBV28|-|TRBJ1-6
CASSSDVPNSPLHF
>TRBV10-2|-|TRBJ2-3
CASTSADTQYF
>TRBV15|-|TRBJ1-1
CATSPRGGNTEAFF
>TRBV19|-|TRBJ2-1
CASSTSSGGSEQFF
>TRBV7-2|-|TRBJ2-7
CASRKAGGTYEQYF
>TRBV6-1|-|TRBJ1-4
CASRRGEEKLFF
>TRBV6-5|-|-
CASRPTGATYEQYF
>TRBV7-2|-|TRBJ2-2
CASSPGTQTPGELFF
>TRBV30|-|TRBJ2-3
CAWSVQLAGTDTQYF
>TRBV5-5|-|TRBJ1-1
CASSFDRGLATEAFF
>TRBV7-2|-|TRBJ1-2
CASSFDRGANGYTF
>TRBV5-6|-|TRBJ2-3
CASSLRGVDTQYF
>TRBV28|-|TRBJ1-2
CASSSTKGPLF
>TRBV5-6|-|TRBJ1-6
CASRQDSYNSPLHF
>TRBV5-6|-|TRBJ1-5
CASSSQTGRYSNQPQHF
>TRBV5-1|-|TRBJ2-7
CASQSELYEQYF
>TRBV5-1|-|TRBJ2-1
CASSNAQVYNEQFF
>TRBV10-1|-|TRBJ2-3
CASSETLSYSYF
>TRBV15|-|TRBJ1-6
CATSRGDVNSPLHF
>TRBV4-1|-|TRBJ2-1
CASSQEATPGAYNEQFF
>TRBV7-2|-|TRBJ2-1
CASSLAQGVGHEQFF
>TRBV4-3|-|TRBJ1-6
CASSQETGGNSPLHF
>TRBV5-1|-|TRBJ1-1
CASRGGAGVNTEAFF
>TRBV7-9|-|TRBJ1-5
CASSDNFNQPQHF
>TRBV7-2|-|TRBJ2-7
CASSLNSGRPLEQYF
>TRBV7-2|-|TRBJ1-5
CASSLDPGNQPQHF
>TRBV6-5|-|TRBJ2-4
CASSYGGSKNIQYF
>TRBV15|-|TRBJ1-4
CATSRGRVNEKLFF
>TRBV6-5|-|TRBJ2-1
CASQGGEAYGSQFF
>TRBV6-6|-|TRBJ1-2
CASSYGTGLLYGYTF
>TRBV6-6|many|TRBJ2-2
CASSYRRNTGELFF
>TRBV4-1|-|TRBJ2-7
CASSQDLAAFLEQYF
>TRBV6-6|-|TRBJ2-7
CASTTGGSYEQYF
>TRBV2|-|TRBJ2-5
CASTHFGQETQYF
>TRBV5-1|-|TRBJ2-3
CASSLLWTGSSTDTQYF
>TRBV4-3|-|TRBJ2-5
CASSQDLRVQETQYF
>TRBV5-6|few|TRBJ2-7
CASSGTGGSSYEQYF
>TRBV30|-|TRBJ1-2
CALKDRYYGYTF
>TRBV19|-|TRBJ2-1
CASSLGLAGAIEQFF
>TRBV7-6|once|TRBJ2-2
CASSILAGGSGELFF
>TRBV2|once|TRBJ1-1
CASIERENTEAFF
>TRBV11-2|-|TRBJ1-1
CASSSGTGGTTEAFF
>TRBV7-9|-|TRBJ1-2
CASSLMVGSNYGYTF
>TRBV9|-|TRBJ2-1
CASSVVAGGHNEQFF
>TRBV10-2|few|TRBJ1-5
CASSASGTGWPPPQHF
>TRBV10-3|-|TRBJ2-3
CAISGMGTDTQYF
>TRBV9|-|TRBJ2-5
CASSVVTSGKETQYF
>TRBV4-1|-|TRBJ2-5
CASSFLGVGETQYF
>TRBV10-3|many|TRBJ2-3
CAIEADWGTDTQYF